A single sample gave rise to the 26 T cell receptor beta chains below, sequenced in a study of post-analysis software for immune sequencing data. Their target antigens are unknown. Researchers reported that TCR beta cDNA libraries carried unique molecular identifiers. TCRdb itself ran the PCR reads through MiXCR, one entry per CDR3 protein. Found here are some 890,000 distinct CDR3 sequences, 53% of them singletons; the top ten hold 4.6%. Study-wide points: Patients used roughly five TRBV segments, including TRBV5-6, TRBV5-1 and TRBV20-1, more often than controls.

The sample taken for sequencing was blood. The receptors stem from a girl between 10 and 17 years old with multiple sclerosis.

The chain uses TRBV7-9 and TRBJ1-2; 8 bases match TRBD1. The junction had 9 bases not matched to a gene; V was cut back by 5 bases and J by 10 bases. CDR3 size: 13 residues. Germline CDR1 is SEHNR and CDR2 is FQNEAQ (reference sequence). The DNA of the CDR3 is TGTGCCAGCAGCGCGGGACAGGTTACGGTCTACACCTTC. Protein sequence: CASSAGQVTVYTF.

V is TRBV11-2 and J is TRBJ2-7; a weak D match, TRBD1 (6 bases). Germline values: CDR1 SGHAT, CDR2 FQNNGV. The V and J ends lost 6 bases and 3 bases respectively, with 15 bases between them. This CDR3 region has 14 residues. In nucleotides, the CDR3 is TGTGCCAGCAGAAACTTACAGGGTGGCTACGAGCAGTACTTC. This encodes CASRNLQGGYEQYF.

The gene calls are TRBV5-1 and TRBJ2-3, with D unresolved. CDR3 length equals 15 residues. Germline assignment: CDR1 SGHRS and CDR2 YFSETQ. With 6 bases removed from V and 6 bases from J, the gap between germline ends came to 20 bases. The CDR3 nucleotides read TGCGCCAGCAAGGTTGTAGTGACCCCGAGGGATACGCAGTATTTT. Its translation: CASKVVVTPRDTQYF.

This chain joins TRBV6-5 and TRBJ1-4; D gene unclear. With 2 bases removed from V and 2 bases from J, the gap between germline ends came to 18 bases. The CDR3 consists of 18 residues. Germline V gives CDR1 MNHEY, CDR2 SVGAGI. CDR3 in amino acids: CASSYDPASLATNEKLFF. CDR3 DNA: TGTGCCAGCAGTTACGATCCAGCCTCGCTTGCGACTAATGAAAAACTGTTTTTT.

This clonotype turned up a few times. The chain uses TRBV12-3 or TRBV12-4 and TRBJ2-7, with D unclear. The CDR3 runs 13 residues. V was pared by 8 bases and J by 1 base, with 12 bases between. CDR3 loop: CASRTLGSYEQYF. CDR3 DNA: TGTGCCAGCCGCACTTTAGGTTCCTACGAGCAGTACTTC.

V is TRBV24-1 and J is TRBJ2-1; perhaps TRBD2 as D (7 bases). The CDR3 is made up of 14 amino acids. Germline values: CDR1 KGHDR, CDR2 SFDVKD. V gave up 7 bases and J gave up 8 bases, with 17 bases separating them. The CDR3 sequence is CATSPGRGAHEQFF. The CDR3 nucleotides read TGTGCCACCAGCCCGGGACGGGGGGCTCATGAGCAGTTCTTC.

The rearrangement uses TRBV6-4 and TRBJ2-3, with 9 bases identical to TRBD1. This CDR3 spans 15 amino acids. The germline V gene has CDR1 MRHNA and CDR2 SNTAGT. Losses at the gene ends were 3 bases for V and 3 bases for J; bases not matched to a gene: 4. The DNA for the CDR3 is TGTGCCAGCAGTGAGGGGGACAGGGAGACAGATACGCAGTATTTT. This gives the protein CASSEGDRETDTQYF.

The chain carries TRBV2 and TRBJ2-7, with D uncertain. The CDR3 covers 12 residues. The V gene lost 6 bases and the J gene lost 5 bases, with 11 bases spanning the gap. Germline CDR1 and CDR2: SNHLY and FYNNEI. The CDR3 DNA follows: TGTGCCAGCAGGAATATGTTAGACGAGCAGTACTTC. It specifies CASRNMLDEQYF.

This clonotype was recorded a few times. The chain joins TRBV7-3 to TRBJ2-2; tentative D call: TRBD2 (5 bases). The CDR3 sequence is 17 residues long. Germline lookup yields CDR1 SGHTA and CDR2 FQGTGA. V was cut by 2 bases and J by 4 bases, with 17 bases left in between. The DNA of the CDR3 is TGTGCCAGCAGCTTACGCCCTCCCGGGGTGGGCACCGGGGAGCTGTTTTTT. This translates into CASSLRPPGVGTGELFF.

The rearrangement links TRBV14 to TRBJ2-7, with 8 nucleotides matching TRBD1. Trimming cost V 1 base and J 3 bases; bases outside gene matches: 2. The CDR3 length is 14 residues. The germline V gene encodes CDR1 SGHDN and CDR2 FVKESK. CDR3 amino acids: CASSQGTGYYEQYF. The CDR3, as DNA: TGTGCCAGCAGCCAAGGGACAGGGTACTACGAGCAGTACTTC.

This clonotype was found a few times. The rearrangement joins TRBV28 to TRBJ1-2, with 8 nucleotides matching TRBD1. CDR1 is MDHEN, CDR2 SYDVKM, per germline. The V segment lost 5 bases and the J segment 4 bases; nucleotides outside the gene matches: 6. The CDR3 loop spans 14 amino acids. The CDR3 DNA reads TGTGCCAGCAGTCGCCACAGGGGGTCCTATGGCTACACCTTC. This sequence encodes CASSRHRGSYGYTF.

The rearrangement joins TRBV10-3 to TRBJ2-3; D is possibly TRBD2 (6 bases). Germline CDR1 and CDR2: ENHRY and SYGVKD. Trimming removed 8 bases at V and 1 base at J, with 13 bases between. The CDR3 extends over 14 amino acids. CDR3 DNA sequence: TGTGCCATCGGCCTCGGCGGGGGCACAGATACGCAGTATTTT. Its translation: CAIGLGGGTDTQYF.

In this sample, this clonotype turned up a few times. The chain has TRBV6-1 and TRBJ2-3, with D uncertain. Germline V lookup: CDR1 MNHNS, CDR2 SASEGT. V was pared by 6 bases and J by 6 bases, with 10 bases between. The CDR3 is 12 amino acids. Written as DNA, the CDR3 is TGTGCCAGCAGATGGGGTACGGATACGCAGTATTTT. It codes for CASRWGTDTQYF.

The chain uses TRBV3-1 and TRBJ1-5, with D unresolved. V dropped 4 bases and J dropped 4 bases, with 11 bases sitting between them. The germline V gene has CDR1 LGHDT and CDR2 YNNKEL (reference sequence). The CDR3 is 14 residues long. DNA of the CDR3: TGTGCCAGCAGCCCCACGGGCCCTAATCAGCCCCAGCATTTT. Its protein product is CASSPTGPNQPQHF.

The gene calls are TRBV6-5 and TRBJ2-5; 9 bases are shared with TRBD2. Trimming removed 0 bases from V and 0 bases from J; junction bases left unmatched: 5. Per germline, CDR1 MNHEY and CDR2 SVGAGI. The CDR3 covers 17 residues. The CDR3 here is CASSYSPSGTYQETQYF. The DNA of the CDR3 is TGTGCCAGCAGTTACTCTCCTAGCGGGACATACCAAGAGACCCAGTACTTC.

This clonotype came up a few times. The J gene is TRBJ2-1, the V gene TRBV6-5; D remains unclear. This CDR3 has 16 amino acids. V was trimmed by 0 bases and J by 7 bases, leaving 16 bases between them. Germline CDR1 reads MNHEY; CDR2 reads SVGAGI. CDR3 residues: CASSYSRSLLRNEQFF. DNA for the CDR3: TGTGCCAGCAGTTACTCGAGGTCCCTACTCCGGAATGAGCAGTTCTTC.

The chain has TRBV6-1 and TRBJ1-2; tentative D call: TRBD1 (6 bases). CDR3 length: 17 residues. V was trimmed by 8 bases and J by 0 bases, leaving 22 bases between them. Germline lookup yields CDR1 MNHNS and CDR2 SASEGT. The CDR3 nucleotides are TGTGCCAGCGATGGTCCGGGACAAAGGTCTGCTAACTATGGCTACACCTTC. Its translation is CASDGPGQRSANYGYTF.

This clonotype was seen more than once but under ten times. The CDR3 spells CASSQLAGFEQYF. The CDR3 DNA follows: TGTGCCAGCAGCCAACTAGCGGGTTTCGAGCAGTACTTC. The chain carries TRBV14 and TRBJ2-7; 8 bases line up with TRBD2. Germline lookup yields CDR1 SGHDN and CDR2 FVKESK. With V trimmed by 2 bases and J by 6 bases, 3 bases remained unmatched. The CDR3 is 13 residues long.

This chain joins TRBV6-6 and TRBJ2-5; D might be TRBD2 (6 bases). Germline assignment: CDR1 MNHNY and CDR2 SVGAGI (reference sequence). The CDR3 consists of 11 residues. V was clipped by 6 bases and J by 11 bases, with 13 bases between them. CDR3: CASRETGEQYF. In DNA form, the CDR3 reads TGTGCCAGCAGAGAAACGGGGGAGCAGTACTTC.

The chain recombines TRBV5-1 with TRBJ2-1, with 10 bases aligning to TRBD2. The CDR3 extends over 15 amino acids. Germline CDR1 is SGHRS and CDR2 is YFSETQ. J was trimmed by 6 bases and V by 4 bases; bases with no gene match: 7. The CDR3 coding sequence is TGCGCCAGCAGCATCGCGACTAGCGGGTTCAATGAGCAGTTCTTC. Encoded protein: CASSIATSGFNEQFF.

J is TRBJ2-7 and V is TRBV12-3 or TRBV12-4, with TRBD1 matching 7 bases. The CDR3 runs to 14 residues. The V and J ends lost 5 bases and 5 bases, in that order; junction bases with no gene match: 9. CDR3 nucleotides: TGTGCCAGCAGTCCCTGGACAGGCGCCGACGAGCAGTACTTC. Protein: CASSPWTGADEQYF.

V and J are TRBV6-5 and TRBJ1-2; 9 bases map to TRBD1. Germline lookup yields CDR1 MNHEY and CDR2 SVGAGI. The CDR3 totals 14 residues. V shed 6 bases, J shed 4 bases, and the junction held 6 bases outside the gene matches. CDR3 DNA: TGTGCCAGCAGCCGGACAGGGGATGCCTATGGCTACACCTTC. Translation: CASSRTGDAYGYTF.

The V call is TRBV10-3, the J call TRBJ2-7; 7 positions agree with TRBD1. The junction had 5 bases not matched to a gene; V was cut back by 9 bases and J by 3 bases. Germline values: CDR1 ENHRY, CDR2 SYGVKD. The CDR3 has 12 amino acids. CDR3 sequence (DNA): TGTGCCATGGGACAGAGAAACTACGAGCAGTACTTC. Its translation: CAMGQRNYEQYF.

The chain recombines TRBV12-3 or TRBV12-4 with TRBJ2-1, with 15 bases identical to TRBD2. V lost 6 bases, J lost 6 bases, and 3 bases stayed unmatched. CDR3 length equals 15 residues. CDR3 residues: CASRKGLAGGNEQFF. For the CDR3, the DNA is TGTGCCAGCAGAAAGGGACTAGCGGGGGGCAATGAGCAGTTCTTC.

The V and J genes are TRBV13 and TRBJ1-1, with D possibly TRBD1 on 6 matching bases. This CDR3 is built from 12 residues. From germline, CDR1 is PRHDT and CDR2 FYEKMQ (reference sequence). V lost 6 bases and J lost 4, with 9 bases in between. The DNA of the CDR3 is TGTGCCAGCAGGCAGGGGATCACTGAAGCTTTCTTT. Its translation: CASRQGITEAFF.

The V call is TRBV11-2, the J call TRBJ2-7; TRBD1 might be the D (6 bases). CDR1 and CDR2 (germline): SGHAT, FQNNGV. The CDR3 consists of 12 residues. With 6 bases removed from V and 7 bases from J, the gap between germline ends came to 13 bases. The CDR3 spells CASSQTGQEQYF. CDR3 nucleotides: TGTGCCAGCAGTCAGACCGGACAGGAGCAGTACTTC.